Listed below are T cell receptor beta chains from one sample, sequenced in a study of blood T cell repertoires in COVID-19. Clones were sequenced by immunoSEQ multiplex PCR, and TCRdb holds only the in-frame ones, with some missing. The top ten clones hold approximately 0.9% of a sample with roughly 500,000 clones, approximately 89% of them seen once. The sequencing sample was made of peripheral blood. Receptors were obtained from a man younger than 35 with COVID-19, enrolled during active disease. CDR3s include the opening cysteine and the closing phenylalanine or tryptophan. A D gene is named only where the DNA matches it firmly. Clone size is stated in some rows and not others, as once, few, many or a class when expanded.

J | D | length | size | V | CDR3 | DNA
TRBJ2-7 | NA | 14 | NA | TRBV2 | CASGLGRSRHEQYF | TGTGCCAGCGGACTTGGACGGTCCCGCCACGAGCAGTACTTC
TRBJ2-5 | NA | 14 | NA | TRBV3-1/TRBV3-2 | CASSQGTGGETQYF | TGTGCCAGCAGCCAAGGAACAGGAGGGGAGACCCAGTACTTC
TRBJ2-2 | TRBD1 | 15 | NA | TRBV6-5 | CASSFSAGGSGELFF | TGTGCCAGCAGTTTCTCGGCAGGGGGAAGCGGGGAGCTGTTTTTT
TRBJ1-2 | NA | 14 | NA | TRBV3-1/TRBV3-2 | CASSWKGLNYGYTF | TGTGCCAGCAGCTGGAAGGGGCTCAACTATGGCTACACCTTC
TRBJ1-2 | TRBD1 | 13 | NA | TRBV7-9 | CASSLQGAYGYTF | TGTGCCAGCAGCTTACAGGGGGCCTATGGCTACACCTTC
TRBJ2-1 | TRBD2 | 15 | NA | TRBV9 | CASSPQLAGGSEQFF | TGTGCCAGCAGCCCACAGCTAGCGGGGGGGAGTGAGCAGTTCTTC
TRBJ2-1 | NA | 11 | NA | TRBV20-1 | CRALMGSADFF | TGCAGGGCCCTTATGGGTAGCGCGGACTTCTTC
TRBJ2-1 | NA | 12 | NA | TRBV2 | CAKGSSYNEQFF | TGTGCCAAAGGGAGCTCCTACAATGAGCAGTTCTTC
TRBJ1-6 | TRBD1 | 16 | NA | TRBV25-1 | CASSLSSGTGASPLHF | TGTGCCAGCAGCCTCTCCTCCGGGACAGGGGCTTCACCCCTCCACTTT
TRBJ2-5 | NA | 13 | once | TRBV6-1 | CASSEQGLETQYF | TGTGCCAGCAGTGAACAGGGCCTGGAGACCCAGTACTTC
TRBJ1-2 | NA | 15 | few | TRBV4-1 | CASSQGSDANYGYTF | TGCGCCAGCAGCCAAGGGTCAGATGCTAACTATGGCTACACCTTC
TRBJ2-1 | NA | 16 | NA | TRBV27 | CASSLSLAASYNEQFF | TGTGCCAGCAGTTTATCTCTCGCGGCCTCCTACAATGAGCAGTTCTTC
TRBJ2-5 | TRBD1 | 14 | once | TRBV27 | CASSLTRGQETQYF | TGTGCCAGCAGTTTGACCAGGGGGCAGGAGACCCAGTACTTC
TRBJ1-3 | NA | 16 | NA | TRBV7-9 | CASSQGTVLSGNTIYF | TGTGCCAGCAGCCAGGGAACAGTTCTTTCTGGAAACACCATATATTTT
TRBJ2-5 | NA | 11 | NA | TRBV3-1/TRBV3-2 | CASSHVETQYF | TGTGCCAGCAGCCACGTAGAGACCCAGTACTTC
TRBJ2-7 | NA | 11 | few | TRBV6-6 | CASSTYYEQYF | TGTGCCAGCAGTACCTACTACGAGCAGTACTTC
TRBJ1-1 | NA | 14 | NA | TRBV19 | CASSRGTPNTEAFF | TGTGCCAGTAGCCGGGGGACTCCTAACACTGAAGCTTTCTTT
TRBJ1-1 | TRBD1 | 15 | NA | TRBV7-9 | CASSEIGQGNPEAFF | TGTGCCAGCAGTGAAATTGGACAGGGCAACCCTGAAGCTTTCTTT